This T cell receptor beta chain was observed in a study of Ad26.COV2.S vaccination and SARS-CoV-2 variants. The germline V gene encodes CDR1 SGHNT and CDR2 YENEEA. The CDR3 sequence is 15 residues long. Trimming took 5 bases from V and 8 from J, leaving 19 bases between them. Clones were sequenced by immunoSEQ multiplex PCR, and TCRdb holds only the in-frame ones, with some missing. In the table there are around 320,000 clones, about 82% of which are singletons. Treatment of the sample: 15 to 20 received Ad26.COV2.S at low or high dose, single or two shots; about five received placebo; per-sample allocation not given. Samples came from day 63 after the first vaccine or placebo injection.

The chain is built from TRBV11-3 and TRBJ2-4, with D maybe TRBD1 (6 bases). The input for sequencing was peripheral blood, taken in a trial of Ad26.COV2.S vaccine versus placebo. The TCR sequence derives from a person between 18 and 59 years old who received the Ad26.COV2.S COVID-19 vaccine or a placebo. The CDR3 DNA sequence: TGTGCCAGCAGCCCGAGCGGTGGCAGGGGAGACATTCAGTACTTC. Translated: CASSPSGGRGDIQYF.